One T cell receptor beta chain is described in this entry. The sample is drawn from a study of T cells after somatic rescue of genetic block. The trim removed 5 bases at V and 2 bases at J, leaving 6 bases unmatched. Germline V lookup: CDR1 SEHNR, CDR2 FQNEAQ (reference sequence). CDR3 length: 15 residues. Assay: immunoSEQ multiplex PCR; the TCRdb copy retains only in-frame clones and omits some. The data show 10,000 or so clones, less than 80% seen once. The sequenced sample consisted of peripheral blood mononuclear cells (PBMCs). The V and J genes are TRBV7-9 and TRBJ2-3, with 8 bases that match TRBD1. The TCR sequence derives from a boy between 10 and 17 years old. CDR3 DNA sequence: TGTGCCAGCAGCCGCCGGGACAGGTACACAGATACGCAGTATTTT. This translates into CASSRRDRYTDTQYF.